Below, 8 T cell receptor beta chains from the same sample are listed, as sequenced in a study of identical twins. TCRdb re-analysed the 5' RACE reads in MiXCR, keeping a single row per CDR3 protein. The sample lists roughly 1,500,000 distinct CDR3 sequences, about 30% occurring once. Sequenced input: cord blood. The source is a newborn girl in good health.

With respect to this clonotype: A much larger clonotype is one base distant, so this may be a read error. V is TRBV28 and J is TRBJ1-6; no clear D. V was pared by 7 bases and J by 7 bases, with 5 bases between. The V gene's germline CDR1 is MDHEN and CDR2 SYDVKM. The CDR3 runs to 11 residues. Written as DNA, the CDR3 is TGTGCCAGCACCCAAAATTCACCCCTCCACTTT. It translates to CASTQNSPLHF.

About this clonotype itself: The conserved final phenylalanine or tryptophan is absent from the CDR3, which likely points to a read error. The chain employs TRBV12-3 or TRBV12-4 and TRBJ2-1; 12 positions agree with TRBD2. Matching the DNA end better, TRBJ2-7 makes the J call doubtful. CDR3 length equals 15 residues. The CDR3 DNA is TGTGCCAGCAGTTTATCGCTAGCGGGAGGGTATGAGCAGTACTTG. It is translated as CASSLSLAGGYEQYL.

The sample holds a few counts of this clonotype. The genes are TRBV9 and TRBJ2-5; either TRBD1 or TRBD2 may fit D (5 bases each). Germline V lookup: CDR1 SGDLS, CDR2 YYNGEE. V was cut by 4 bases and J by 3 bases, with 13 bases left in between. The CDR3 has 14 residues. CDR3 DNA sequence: TGTGCCAGCAGCCTAGGGGACCATGAAGAGACCCAGTACTTC. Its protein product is CASSLGDHEETQYF.

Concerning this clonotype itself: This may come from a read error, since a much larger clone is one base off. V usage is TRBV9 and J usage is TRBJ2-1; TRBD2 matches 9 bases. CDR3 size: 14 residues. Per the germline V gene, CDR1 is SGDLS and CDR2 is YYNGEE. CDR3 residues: CASSPRLAVNKQFF. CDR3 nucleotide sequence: TGTGCCAGCAGCCCCCGACTAGCGGTCAATAAGCAGTTCTTC.

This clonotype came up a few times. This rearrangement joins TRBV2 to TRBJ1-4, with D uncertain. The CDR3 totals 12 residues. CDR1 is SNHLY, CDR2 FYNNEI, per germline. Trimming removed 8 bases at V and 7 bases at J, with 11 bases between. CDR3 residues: CASQRAGEKLFF. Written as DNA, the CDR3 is TGTGCCAGCCAGAGGGCGGGTGAAAAACTGTTTTTT.

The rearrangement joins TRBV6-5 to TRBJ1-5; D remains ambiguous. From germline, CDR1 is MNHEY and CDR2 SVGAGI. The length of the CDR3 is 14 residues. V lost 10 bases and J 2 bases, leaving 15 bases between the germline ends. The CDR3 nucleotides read TGTGCCACTAGTTCCGTGTTTGGCAATCAGCCCCAGCATTTT. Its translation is CATSSVFGNQPQHF.

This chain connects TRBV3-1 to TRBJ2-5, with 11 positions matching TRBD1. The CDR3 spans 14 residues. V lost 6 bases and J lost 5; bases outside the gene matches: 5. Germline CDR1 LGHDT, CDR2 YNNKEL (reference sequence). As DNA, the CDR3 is TGTGCCAGCAGTCCCTGGGACAGGGGGGAGACCCAGTACTTC. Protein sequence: CASSPWDRGETQYF.

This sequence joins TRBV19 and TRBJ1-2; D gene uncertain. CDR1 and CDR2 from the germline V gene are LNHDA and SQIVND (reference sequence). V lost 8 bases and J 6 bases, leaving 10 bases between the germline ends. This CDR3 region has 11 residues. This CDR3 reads CASHGRDGYTF. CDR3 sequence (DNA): TGTGCCAGTCATGGCCGGGATGGCTACACCTTC.